The 16 T cell receptor beta chains below were found in one sample sequenced in a study of blood T cell repertoires in COVID-19. Sequencing used immunoSEQ multiplex PCR; TCRdb keeps in-frame clones, though not all of them. The table shows some 190,000 clones, with more than 75% occurring only once. The sequencing sample was made of PBMCs or T cells enriched from blood (not recorded which). The receptors originated from a woman aged 50 to 65 with acute COVID-19.

The chain employs TRBV5-1 and TRBJ1-1; possible D gene TRBD1, 5 bases. Deletions cut 0 bases from V and 1 base from J, with 10 bases between. This CDR3 contains 15 residues. The germline V gene has CDR1 SGHRS and CDR2 YFSETQ. CDR3 protein: CASSLGEGRNTEAFF. The DNA of the CDR3 is TGCGCCAGCAGCTTGGGGGAGGGGAGGAACACTGAAGCTTTCTTT.

This chain uses TRBV13 with TRBJ1-1, with a weak D call TRBD1 (6 bases). The V end was cut by 8 bases, the J end by 0 bases, with 19 bases between. CDR3 size: 16 residues. The V gene's germline CDR1 is PRHDT and CDR2 FYEKMQ (reference sequence). CDR3: CASGARRGQLNTEAFF. The CDR3 bases are TGTGCCAGCGGCGCACGGAGAGGACAGCTGAACACTGAAGCTTTCTTT.

V and J are TRBV19 and TRBJ1-3, with a tentative D call TRBD1 (5 bases). Germline assignment: CDR1 LNHDA and CDR2 SQIVND (reference sequence). The CDR3 totals 15 residues. The ends were cut back, 4 bases at V and 0 bases at J, with 10 bases in the middle. DNA for the CDR3: TGTGCCAGTAGTAAGGGGAAGAGCTCTGGAAACACCATATATTTT. This gives the protein CASSKGKSSGNTIYF.

This chain uses TRBV3-1 (or the pseudogene TRBV3-2) with TRBJ1-2; D is uncertain. This CDR3 is 12 amino acids long. Deletions cut 3 bases from V and 8 bases from J, with 10 bases between. CDR1 and CDR2 (germline): LGHDT, YNNKEL (reference sequence). Written as DNA, the CDR3 is TGTGCCAGCAGCCAGTCCGCACAGGGCTACACCTTC. Encoded protein: CASSQSAQGYTF.

This clone was seen a handful of times. The chain joins TRBV6-6 to TRBJ1-1; possibly TRBD1 for D (5 bases). Germline CDR1 is MNHNY and CDR2 is SVGAGI (reference sequence). Trimming cost V 0 bases and J 7 bases, with 9 bases left between them. The CDR3 is 13 residues long. The CDR3 protein is CASSYSGQGEAFF. The CDR3 DNA reads TGTGCCAGCAGTTACTCGGGGCAGGGTGAAGCTTTCTTT.

The chain carries TRBV4-2 and TRBJ1-1; maybe TRBD1 (5 bases). V was shortened by 0 bases and J by 4 bases, with 18 bases between the two germline ends. Germline V gives CDR1 LGHNA, CDR2 YNFKEQ. This CDR3 comprises 17 residues. DNA of the CDR3: TGTGCCAGCAGCCAAGATGCGGCAGGGTGGGTGAGCACTGAAGCTTTCTTT. As protein: CASSQDAAGWVSTEAFF.

V is TRBV5-1 and J is TRBJ1-6; D not resolved. The length of the CDR3 is 15 residues. Looked up from germline, CDR1 is SGHRS and CDR2 is YFSETQ. V dropped 0 bases and J dropped 6 bases, with 10 bases sitting between them. In DNA, the CDR3 is TGCGCCAGCAGCTTGGACCGGCCTAGTAATTCACCCCTCCACTTT. It specifies CASSLDRPSNSPLHF.

The chain combines TRBV30 with TRBJ1-2; a possible D gene is TRBD1 (6 bases). The ends were cut back, 7 bases at V and 3 bases at J, with 18 bases in the middle. From germline, CDR1 is GTSNPN and CDR2 SVGIG (reference sequence). This CDR3 comprises 14 residues. The CDR3 reads CAYQDRPYYYGYTF. The CDR3 nucleotides are TGTGCCTACCAAGACAGGCCTTACTACTATGGCTACACCTTC.

This clone was picked up a small number of times. The chain uses TRBV19 and TRBJ1-1; TRBD1 matches 7 bases. Trimming at V came to 5 bases and at J to 0 bases, leaving 6 bases not matched to a gene. In germline, CDR1 is LNHDA, CDR2 SQIVND (reference sequence). The CDR3 runs 15 residues. CDR3 DNA sequence: TGTGCCAGTAGTCGGGACAGCAGTATGAACACTGAAGCTTTCTTT. Encoded protein: CASSRDSSMNTEAFF.

This clone has a handful of counts. This chain links TRBV5-1 with TRBJ1-6, with a tentative D call TRBD1 (6 bases). Germline CDR1 reads SGHRS; CDR2 reads YFSETQ. This CDR3 is 17 amino acids long. V lost 0 bases, J lost 7 bases, and 17 bases lay in between. CDR3 sequence: CASSLESGGQTNSPLHF. Here the CDR3 DNA reads TGCGCCAGCAGCTTGGAATCGGGGGGGCAGACCAATTCACCCCTCCACTTT. Full variable domain (missing parts from reference TRBV5-1 and TRBJ1-6): KAGVTQTPRYLIKTRGQQVTLSCSPISGHRSVSWYQQTPGQGLQFLFEYFSETQRNKGNFPGRFSGRQFSNSRSEMNVSTLELGDSALYLCASSLESGGQTNSPLHFGNGTRLTVT.

V gene TRBV18 combines with J gene TRBJ1-5; tentative D call: TRBD1 (6 bases). Per the germline V gene, CDR1 is KGHSH and CDR2 is LQKENI. V lost 4 bases, J lost 7 bases, and 11 bases lay in between. The length of the CDR3 is 13 residues. CDR3 sequence: CASSQGGKQPQHF. The CDR3 DNA sequence: TGTGCCAGCTCACAGGGGGGGAAGCAGCCCCAGCATTTT.

The chain carries TRBV7-2 and TRBJ1-2, with D possibly being TRBD1 (5 bases). Germline V gene lookup returns CDR1 SGHTA and CDR2 FQGNSA. This CDR3 comprises 18 residues. V lost 4 bases to trimming and J lost 4 bases, with 25 bases between them. In nucleotides, the CDR3 is TGTGCCAGCAGCTCGGAGCCCCCAGGGTATTTCCCCCTCTATGGCTACACCTTC. Its protein is CASSSEPPGYFPLYGYTF. The full variable domain, rest sourced from reference TRBV7-2 and TRBJ1-2, is GAGVSQSPSNKVTEKGKDVELRCDPISGHTALYWYRQSLGQGLEFLIYFQGNSAPDKSGLPSDRFSAERTGGSVSTLTIQRTQQEDSAVYLCASSSEPPGYFPLYGYTFGSGTRLTVV.

V gene TRBV12-3 or TRBV12-4 combines with J gene TRBJ2-1; D not certain. The CDR3 is made up of 13 amino acids. V was cut by 6 bases and J by 3 bases, with 9 bases left in between. The CDR3 coding sequence is TGTGCCAGCAGCTCCACTATCTACAATGAGCAGTTCTTC. This translates into CASSSTIYNEQFF.

The CDR3 sequence: CASSSNAETDTQYF. The CDR3 DNA is TGCGCCAGCAGTTCCAACGCGGAGACAGATACGCAGTATTTT. This sequence joins TRBV4-1 and TRBJ2-3; D unclear. The CDR3 contains 14 residues. The germline CDR1 and CDR2 sequences are MGHRA and YSYEKL. V was clipped by 6 bases and J by 3 bases, with 13 bases between them.

The rearrangement uses TRBV29-1 and TRBJ2-1; 9 nucleotides line up with TRBD1. This CDR3 spans 14 amino acids. CDR1 and CDR2 (germline): SQVTM, ANQGSEA. J gave up 7 bases and V 7 bases, and 11 bases lay outside the gene matches. As DNA, the CDR3 is TGCAGCGGAGAGGACAGGGGAGTCCCGAATGAGCAGTTCTTC. It codes for CSGEDRGVPNEQFF.

The rearrangement uses TRBV4-1 and TRBJ1-4; weak D call: TRBD1 (5 bases). V dropped 0 bases and J dropped 16 bases, with 24 bases sitting between them. Germline CDR1 reads MGHRA; CDR2 reads YSYEKL. The CDR3 contains 16 residues. The CDR3: CASSQDVGQGGGNRFF. Written as DNA, the CDR3 is TGCGCCAGCAGCCAAGATGTAGGGCAGGGAGGAGGTAATAGGTTTTTT.